One T cell receptor beta chain is described in this entry. The entry originates in a study of blood T cell repertoires in COVID-19. Study at large: In each case, the material was cDNA or gDNA derived from T cells, B-cell-depleted T cells, or PBMCs.

The CDR3 spans 18 residues. Germline V lookup: CDR1 GTSNPN, CDR2 SVGIG (reference sequence). The ends lost 2 bases at V and 4 bases at J; junction bases unmatched: 14. Measured with immunoSEQ multiplex PCR; TCRdb has only the in-frame clones, and not every one. The table shows some 380,000 clones, with 88% occurring only once. This sequence was found in a woman in her 40s with acute COVID-19. The chain joins TRBV30 to TRBJ2-1; 10 bases line up with TRBD2. Sequenced sample: PBMCs or T cells enriched from blood (not recorded which). CDR3 in amino acids: CAWSLLAGEAWSYNEQFF. The DNA for the CDR3 is TGTGCCTGGAGTCTCCTAGCGGGGGAGGCCTGGAGTTACAATGAGCAGTTCTTC.